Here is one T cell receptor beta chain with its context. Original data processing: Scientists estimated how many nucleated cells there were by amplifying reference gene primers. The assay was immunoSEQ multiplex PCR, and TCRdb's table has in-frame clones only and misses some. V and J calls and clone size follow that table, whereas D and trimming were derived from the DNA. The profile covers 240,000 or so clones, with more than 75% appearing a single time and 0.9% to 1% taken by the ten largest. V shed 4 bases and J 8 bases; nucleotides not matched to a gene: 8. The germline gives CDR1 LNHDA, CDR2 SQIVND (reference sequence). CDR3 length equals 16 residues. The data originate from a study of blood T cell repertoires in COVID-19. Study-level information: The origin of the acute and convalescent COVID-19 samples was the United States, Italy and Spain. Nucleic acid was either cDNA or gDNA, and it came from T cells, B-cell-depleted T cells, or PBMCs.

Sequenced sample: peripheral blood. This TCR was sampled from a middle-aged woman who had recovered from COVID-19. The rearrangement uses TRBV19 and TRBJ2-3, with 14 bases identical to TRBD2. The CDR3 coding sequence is TGTGCCAGTAGTAGGGGACTAGCGGGAGTACAGGGTACGCAGTATTTT. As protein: CASSRGLAGVQGTQYF.